A selection of T cell receptor beta chains follows, all from one sample in a study of blood T cell repertoires in COVID-19. The assay was immunoSEQ multiplex PCR, and TCRdb's table has in-frame clones only and misses some. The profile shows 15,000 to 20,000 clones, roughly 90% of them singletons. The sequencing sample was made of peripheral blood. The receptors stem from a human donor in a cohort sampled during active COVID-19. The CDR3 runs from the conserved cysteine through the conserved F or W. Each record gives: CDR3 length, J gene, V gene, clone size, D gene, CDR3 protein, CDR3 DNA. A D gene is named only where the DNA matches it firmly. Clone size is shown for a subset of rows, as once, few, many or a class of expanded clone.

CDR3 length: 11
J gene: TRBJ2-1
V gene: TRBV29-1
clone size: -
D gene: -
CDR3 protein: CSVGGYNEQFF
CDR3 DNA: TGCAGCGTCGGGGGCTACAATGAGCAGTTCTTC

CDR3 length: 13
J gene: TRBJ2-5
V gene: TRBV7-3
clone size: -
D gene: -
CDR3 protein: CASSIMADKTQYF
CDR3 DNA: TGTGCCAGCAGCATTATGGCCGATAAGACCCAGTACTTC

CDR3 length: 13
J gene: TRBJ1-6
V gene: TRBV7-2
clone size: -
D gene: -
CDR3 protein: CASSLALNSPLHF
CDR3 DNA: TGTGCCAGCAGCTTAGCGCTAAATTCACCCCTCCACTTT

CDR3 length: 13
J gene: TRBJ1-2
V gene: TRBV6-5
clone size: -
D gene: -
CDR3 protein: CASRAGGSYGYTF
CDR3 DNA: TGTGCCAGCAGAGCTGGGGGGAGCTATGGCTACACCTTC

CDR3 length: 15
J gene: TRBJ2-2
V gene: TRBV9
clone size: -
D gene: TRBD1
CDR3 protein: CASSIDRAGIGELFF
CDR3 DNA: TGTGCCAGCAGCATCGACAGGGCTGGCATCGGGGAGCTGTTTTTT

CDR3 length: 14
J gene: TRBJ2-2
V gene: TRBV11-3
clone size: -
D gene: -
CDR3 protein: CASSLEGISGELFF
CDR3 DNA: TGTGCCAGCAGCTTGGAGGGAATCTCCGGGGAGCTGTTTTTT

CDR3 length: 14
J gene: TRBJ1-6
V gene: TRBV5-1
clone size: -
D gene: -
CDR3 protein: CASSLGQYNSPLHF
CDR3 DNA: TGCGCCAGCAGCTTGGGGCAGTATAATTCACCCCTCCACTTT

CDR3 length: 13
J gene: TRBJ1-2
V gene: TRBV6-5
clone size: -
D gene: -
CDR3 protein: CASRPTTGSGYTF
CDR3 DNA: TGTGCCAGCAGACCTACGACAGGATCGGGCTACACCTTC

CDR3 length: 16
J gene: TRBJ1-2
V gene: TRBV19
clone size: -
D gene: TRBD1
CDR3 protein: CASSINPTGSNYGYTF
CDR3 DNA: TGTGCCAGTAGTATTAATCCGACAGGGTCTAACTATGGCTACACCTTC

CDR3 length: 16
J gene: TRBJ2-3
V gene: TRBV11-1
clone size: -
D gene: TRBD2
CDR3 protein: CASSLGGSGATDTQYF
CDR3 DNA: TGTGCCAGCAGCTTAGGTGGTAGCGGGGCCACAGATACGCAGTATTTT

CDR3 length: 15
J gene: TRBJ2-5
V gene: TRBV10-3
clone size: -
D gene: TRBD1
CDR3 protein: CAISEDRGTWETQYF
CDR3 DNA: TGTGCCATCTCCGAAGACAGGGGGACCTGGGAGACCCAGTACTTC

CDR3 length: 13
J gene: TRBJ1-5
V gene: TRBV2
clone size: -
D gene: -
CDR3 protein: CASSEAPLAPQHF
CDR3 DNA: TGTGCCAGCAGTGAAGCGCCTCTAGCGCCCCAGCATTTT

CDR3 length: 16
J gene: TRBJ1-5
V gene: TRBV5-5
clone size: few
D gene: TRBD1
CDR3 protein: CASSATTGGAGQPQHF
CDR3 DNA: TGTGCCAGCAGCGCAACGACAGGGGGCGCGGGTCAGCCCCAGCATTTT

CDR3 length: 15
J gene: TRBJ1-2
V gene: TRBV4-1
clone size: -
D gene: TRBD1
CDR3 protein: CASSQDPGGRSGYTF
CDR3 DNA: TGCGCCAGCAGCCAAGATCCAGGGGGGCGTAGCGGCTACACCTTC

CDR3 length: 13
J gene: TRBJ1-6
V gene: TRBV5-5
clone size: -
D gene: TRBD1
CDR3 protein: CASSLQGNSPLHF
CDR3 DNA: TGTGCCAGCAGCTTACAGGGGAATTCACCCCTCCACTTT

CDR3 length: 13
J gene: TRBJ2-7
V gene: TRBV3-1/TRBV3-2
clone size: -
D gene: -
CDR3 protein: CASSRIQVGEQYF
CDR3 DNA: TGTGCCAGCAGCCGGATACAGGTAGGCGAGCAGTACTTC

CDR3 length: 15
J gene: TRBJ1-2
V gene: TRBV6-6
clone size: -
D gene: -
CDR3 protein: CASSYSEEINYGYTF
CDR3 DNA: TGTGCCAGCAGTTACTCGGAGGAGATTAACTATGGCTACACCTTC

CDR3 length: 18
J gene: TRBJ2-7
V gene: TRBV4-2
clone size: -
D gene: TRBD2
CDR3 protein: CASSQDPMGLADSYEQYF
CDR3 DNA: TGTGCCAGCAGCCAAGATCCGATGGGACTAGCGGACTCCTACGAGCAGTACTTC

CDR3 length: 15
J gene: TRBJ2-5
V gene: TRBV5-5
clone size: once
D gene: -
CDR3 protein: CASSLVTGARETQYF
CDR3 DNA: TGTGCCAGCAGCTTGGTAACTGGGGCCCGGGAGACCCAGTACTTC

CDR3 length: 16
J gene: TRBJ2-7
V gene: TRBV7-2
clone size: -
D gene: TRBD1
CDR3 protein: CASSLDRTGGAYEQYF
CDR3 DNA: TGTGCCAGCAGCTTAGATCGGACAGGGGGCGCCTACGAGCAGTACTTC

CDR3 length: 14
J gene: TRBJ2-7
V gene: TRBV4-1
clone size: -
D gene: TRBD1
CDR3 protein: CASSQGQGTYEQYF
CDR3 DNA: TGCGCCAGCAGCCAAGGACAGGGGACCTACGAGCAGTACTTC

CDR3 length: 14
J gene: TRBJ1-6
V gene: TRBV28
clone size: -
D gene: -
CDR3 protein: CASRIQGRISPLHF
CDR3 DNA: TGTGCCAGCAGAATACAGGGAAGGATTTCACCCCTCCACTTT

CDR3 length: 13
J gene: TRBJ2-2
V gene: TRBV12-3/TRBV12-4
clone size: -
D gene: -
CDR3 protein: CASSLRESGELFF
CDR3 DNA: TGTGCCAGCAGCCTCCGCGAGTCCGGGGAGCTGTTTTTT

CDR3 length: 12
J gene: TRBJ1-4
V gene: TRBV29-1
clone size: -
D gene: -
CDR3 protein: CSVETGVEKLFF
CDR3 DNA: TGCAGCGTTGAAACGGGAGTTGAAAAACTGTTTTTT

CDR3 length: 15
J gene: TRBJ2-3
V gene: TRBV7-8
clone size: -
D gene: TRBD2
CDR3 protein: CASSFSGAGTDTQYF
CDR3 DNA: TGTGCCAGCAGCTTCAGCGGGGCGGGCACAGATACGCAGTATTTT

CDR3 length: 15
J gene: TRBJ1-4
V gene: TRBV12-5
clone size: -
D gene: -
CDR3 protein: CASALQGLAGEKLFF
CDR3 DNA: TGTGCTAGTGCACTACAGGGCCTAGCTGGTGAAAAACTGTTTTTT

CDR3 length: 15
J gene: TRBJ1-2
V gene: TRBV30
clone size: -
D gene: -
CDR3 protein: CAFTRMLLANYGYTF
CDR3 DNA: TGTGCCTTCACGAGAATGCTCCTAGCTAACTATGGCTACACCTTC

CDR3 length: 13
J gene: TRBJ1-2
V gene: TRBV19
clone size: -
D gene: TRBD1
CDR3 protein: CASRGQGDYGYTF
CDR3 DNA: TGTGCCAGTAGAGGACAGGGTGACTATGGCTACACCTTC

CDR3 length: 14
J gene: TRBJ1-4
V gene: TRBV5-1
clone size: -
D gene: -
CDR3 protein: CASSPGQRSEKLFF
CDR3 DNA: TGCGCCAGCAGCCCGGGACAAAGGAGTGAAAAACTGTTTTTT

CDR3 length: 13
J gene: TRBJ1-3
V gene: TRBV30
clone size: -
D gene: -
CDR3 protein: CAWSDLPGDTIYF
CDR3 DNA: TGTGCCTGGAGCGACTTACCCGGCGACACCATATATTTT